This T cell receptor beta chain was identified during a study of T-cell reconstitution after alpha-beta-depleted transplantation in children. This CDR3 has 13 residues. Germline V lookup: CDR1 SGHDN, CDR2 FVKESK. Trimming pared 4 bases from V and 8 bases from J, leaving 12 bases between. Overall study findings and caveats: Expanded clones from the graft, numbering several hundred, reportedly supplied alpha-beta T cells about two months after transplant. One year post-transplant, T-cell counts and diversity were largely derived from T cells produced anew.

Unique molecular identifiers were incorporated during preparation of the TCRbeta library. TCRdb processed the PCR reads anew with MiXCR; each CDR3 protein has one entry. This sample has about 300,000 distinct CDR3 sequences, with 10% found just once. This clonotype was found a few times. The antigen remains undetermined. V gene TRBV14 combines with J gene TRBJ2-1, with D uncertain. The starting material was PBMCs, obtained before TCRalphabeta/CD19-depleted stem cell transplant. The sequence derives from a boy in the first two years of life with acute myeloid leukemia, due to receive a stem cell transplant. CDR3 sequence: CASSRQMGYEQFF. CDR3 DNA sequence: TGTGCCAGCAGCCGCCAAATGGGTTATGAGCAGTTCTTC.